The rows below give T cell receptor beta chains drawn from one sample of a study of shared clonotypes between healthy human individuals. The table came from immunoSEQ multiplex PCR; TCRdb's copy has only in-frame clones and leaves some out. The sample comprises some 900,000 clones, around 80% of which are singletons, and about 1.5% rests with the top ten. Sequencing was carried out using memory CD4+ T cells sorted from blood. All receptors come from a man aged 18-30 years in good health. Both conserved end residues are trimmed from each CDR3. Fields, in order: V gene, J gene, CDR3 protein.

TRBV7-9,TRBJ1-2,ASSRADSDNYGYT
TRBV7-2,TRBJ2-5,ASSLGLAGGVQTQY
TRBV7-2,TRBJ2-1,ASSLERNSYNEQF
TRBV7-9,TRBJ2-4,ASSPGLSSDLARDIQY
TRBV6-1,TRBJ1-5,ASSEEAGGWQPQH
TRBV30,TRBJ1-3,AWSVQRPFAGNTIY
TRBV10-3,TRBJ1-5,AISRGNQPQH
TRBV7-2,TRBJ2-2,ASSPDSYTGELF
TRBV10-2,TRBJ2-5,ASGSRGTSQETQY
TRBV19,TRBJ2-3,ASGGVGSTDTQY
TRBV15,TRBJ1-2,ATSREDSTNYGYT
TRBV6-1,TRBJ1-6,ASNKRLYNSPLH
TRBV15,TRBJ2-7,ATSNPRQATYEQY
TRBV7-9,TRBJ1-2,ASSRDIQTKVNYGYT
TRBV5-4,TRBJ2-7,ASSLGGIRDYEQY
TRBV4-1,TRBJ2-3,ASSQGPGQGLADTQY
TRBV20-1,TRBJ1-2,SARPIDSYT
TRBV7-2,TRBJ2-7,AIATSRPSSYEQY
TRBV5-1,TRBJ2-7,ASSLFSYEQY
TRBV11-1,TRBJ2-3,ASSLADLTDTQY
TRBV11-2,TRBJ1-2,ASSREREYT
TRBV5-1,TRBJ1-1,ASSLEGGIGEAF
TRBV19,TRBJ1-2,ASRPIGGSYGYT
TRBV19,TRBJ1-5,ASSMHGGVNQPQH
TRBV9,TRBJ1-2,ASSVGQRANYGYT
TRBV9,TRBJ1-4,ASSVSGQLNEKLF
TRBV11-2,TRBJ2-3,ASSLGTSGSIVFPDTQY
TRBV30,TRBJ1-5,AWSRGAGQPQH
TRBV6-6,TRBJ2-7,ASSYTAMPLSYEQY
TRBV18,TRBJ2-7,ASSPVQRGGRSNEQY
TRBV13,TRBJ1-2,ASSLRTVAWGYT
TRBV18,TRBJ1-3,ASSPNRENGNTIY
TRBV15,TRBJ2-1,ATREDGLRVINEQF
TRBV30,TRBJ2-7,AWSVGQGRGYEQY
TRBV5-1,TRBJ2-7,ASSILGQGRGYEQY
TRBV28,TRBJ1-5,ASTEDRGLQPQH
TRBV11-2,TRBJ1-1,ASSLAPVSTEAF
TRBV7-2,TRBJ1-4,ASSSGQPGSEKLF
TRBV5-6,TRBJ1-5,ASSLGTGGSSNQPQH
TRBV7-6,TRBJ2-2,ASSLTSGSSGELF
TRBV7-2,TRBJ2-1,ASSESGRARF
TRBV5-5,TRBJ2-3,ASSQMSGSLTDTQY
TRBV5-1,TRBJ2-3,ASSLQNTDTQY
TRBV28,TRBJ2-1,ASSLDLAGSNEQF
TRBV7-3,TRBJ2-7,ASSLASGTGYEQY
TRBV5-1,TRBJ2-5,ASSRTGLETQY
TRBV7-6,TRBJ1-1,ARGQTTEAF
TRBV5-6,TRBJ1-5,ASSLFAGSGNQPQH